These T cell receptor beta chains were read from a single sample in a study of regulatory T cells in long-lasting Graves disease. A single record per CDR3 protein comes from TCRdb applying MiXCR to the multiplex PCR reads. The table has 420,000 or so distinct CDR3 sequences, around 24% seen once; the top ten hold around 24%. The specimen comprised peripheral blood mononuclear cells (PBMCs), sampled when the disease was refractory, from a patient treated with antithyroid drugs. The receptors were gathered from a female donor with Graves disease. Each CDR3 is given without its conserved first and last residue.

v_call	j_call	cdr3_length	cdr3_aa
TRBV6-5	TRBJ1-5	14	ASSYSGTGGHQPQH
TRBV5-1	TRBJ2-7	12	ASSQFLAGDEQY
TRBV20-1	TRBJ1-2	14	SARDHLGQGYYGYT
TRBV25-1	TRBJ1-2	11	ASSEYGVYGYT
TRBV6-1	TRBJ2-7	11	ATWTGGSYEQY
TRBV5-1	TRBJ2-5	14	ASSSSGGGGGETQY
TRBV13	TRBJ2-4	10	ASSKDPNIQY
TRBV3-1	TRBJ1-6	12	ASRLGQVNSPLH
TRBV4-1	TRBJ2-7	13	ASSQDEAVAYEQY
TRBV27	TRBJ2-3	12	ASSRLSTTDTQY
TRBV6-1	TRBJ2-6	16	ASSLFTGTTSGANVLT
TRBV18	TRBJ2-7	13	ASSPPGRGVVEQY
TRBV6-4	TRBJ2-7	14	ASSYSKTRTYYEQY
TRBV19	TRBJ2-2	11	ASSPSRTGELF
TRBV11-2	TRBJ2-5	10	ASSSPMETQY
TRBV6-1	TRBJ2-2	14	ASTRTSGSIGGELF
TRBV7-2	TRBJ1-2	14	ASSFDARGIGYGYT
TRBV7-2	TRBJ2-7	16	ASSSHTEYRVMAYEQY
TRBV7-9	TRBJ2-2	14	ASSDRGRGPAGELF
TRBV6-5	TRBJ1-2	12	ASSSRTAIYGYT
TRBV6-5	TRBJ1-2	12	ASSYSKGNTGYT
TRBV2	TRBJ2-7	13	ASSPLGQGYSEQY
TRBV6-1	TRBJ1-5	13	ASRATGPLNQPQH
TRBV7-2	TRBJ2-7	15	ASSLELAGERSYEQY
TRBV5-5	TRBJ2-7	12	ASSLGATVYEQY
TRBV5-1	TRBJ2-7	11	ASGLADQYEQY
TRBV6-1	TRBJ1-1	11	ASTQGTLTEAF
TRBV18	TRBJ1-1	13	ASSPDRTKNTEAF
TRBV7-6	TRBJ1-1	12	ATGTLWEGTEAF
TRBV27	TRBJ1-4	11	ASSPRTDEKLF
TRBV10-3	TRBJ2-2	9	AMGNTGELF
TRBV2	TRBJ2-2	11	AITGTPPGELF
TRBV20-1	TRBJ2-7	12	SATKRDGTYEQY
TRBV25-1	TRBJ1-1	11	ASSVPNGAEAF
TRBV18	TRBJ2-5	14	ASSPLAERSQETQY
TRBV9	TRBJ1-6	14	ASSAGQGGNNSPLH
TRBV28	TRBJ1-5	10	ASSEASRPQH
TRBV15	TRBJ2-7	12	ATSTTGTSYEQY
TRBV20-1	TRBJ2-5	13	SARDLTTIQETQY
TRBV9	TRBJ1-2	12	ASSVGQGAYGYT
TRBV5-1	TRBJ2-2	10	ASTLDTGELF
TRBV25-1	TRBJ2-5	12	ASSESRGMATQY
TRBV5-1	NA	13	ASSLSGDYQETQY
TRBV29-1	TRBJ2-2	15	SVADYEEGVWTGELF
TRBV28	TRBJ2-7	13	ASALVTTLTYEQY
TRBV12-3/TRBV12-4	TRBJ2-1	9	ASSRDNEQF
TRBV11-1	TRBJ2-1	15	ASSFGTSGNSYNEQF
TRBV2	TRBJ2-7	12	ASSELAGGYEQY
TRBV28	TRBJ1-6	13	ASTLLGDGNSPLH
TRBV29-1	TRBJ1-3	12	SVEVPGGGNTIY
TRBV2	TRBJ2-2	12	ASSDGGGTGELF
TRBV30	TRBJ1-2	12	AWYRTGSRYGYT
TRBV15	TRBJ2-5	11	ATSSGGGETQY
TRBV27	TRBJ2-7	14	ASSPAPVMGGDEQY
TRBV20-1	TRBJ2-5	12	SARRSSGMETQY
TRBV29-1	TRBJ1-1	10	SVVTGRTEAF